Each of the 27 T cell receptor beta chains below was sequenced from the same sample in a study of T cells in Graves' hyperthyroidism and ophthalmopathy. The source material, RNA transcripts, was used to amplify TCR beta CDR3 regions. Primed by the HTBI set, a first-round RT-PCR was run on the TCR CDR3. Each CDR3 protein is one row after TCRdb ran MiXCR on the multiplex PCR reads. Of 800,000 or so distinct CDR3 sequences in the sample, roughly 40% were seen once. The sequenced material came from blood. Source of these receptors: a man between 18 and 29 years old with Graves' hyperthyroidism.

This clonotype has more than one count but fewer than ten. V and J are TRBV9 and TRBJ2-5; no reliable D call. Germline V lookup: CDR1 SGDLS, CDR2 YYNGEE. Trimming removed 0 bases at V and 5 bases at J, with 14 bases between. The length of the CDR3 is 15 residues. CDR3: CASSVAAQPGETQYF. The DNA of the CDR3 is TGTGCCAGCAGCGTAGCGGCGCAACCCGGGGAGACCCAGTACTTC.

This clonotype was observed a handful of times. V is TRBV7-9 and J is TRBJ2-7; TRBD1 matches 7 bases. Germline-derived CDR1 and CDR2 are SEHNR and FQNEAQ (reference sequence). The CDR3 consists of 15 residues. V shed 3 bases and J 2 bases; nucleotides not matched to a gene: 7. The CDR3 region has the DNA TGTGCCAGCAGCTTCAGACAGGGCCGCACCTACGAGCAGTACTTC. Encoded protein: CASSFRQGRTYEQYF.

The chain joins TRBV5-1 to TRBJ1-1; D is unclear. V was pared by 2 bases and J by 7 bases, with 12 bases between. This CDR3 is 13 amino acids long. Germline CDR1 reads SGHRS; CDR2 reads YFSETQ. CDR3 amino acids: CASSLLAGDEAFF. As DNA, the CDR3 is TGCGCCAGCAGCTTATTGGCCGGGGATGAAGCTTTCTTT.

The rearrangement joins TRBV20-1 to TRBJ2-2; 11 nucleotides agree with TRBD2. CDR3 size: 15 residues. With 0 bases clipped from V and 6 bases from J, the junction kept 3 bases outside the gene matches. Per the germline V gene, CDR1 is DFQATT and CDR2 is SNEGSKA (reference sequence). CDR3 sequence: CSARDLSGRAGELFF. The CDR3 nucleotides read TGCAGTGCTAGAGATCTTAGCGGGAGGGCCGGGGAGCTGTTTTTT.

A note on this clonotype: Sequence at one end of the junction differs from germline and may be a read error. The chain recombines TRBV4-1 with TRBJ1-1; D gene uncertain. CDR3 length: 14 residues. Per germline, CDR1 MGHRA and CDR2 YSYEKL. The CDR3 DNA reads TGTGCCAGCAGCCAAGAGTGGGGAGGGACTGAAGCTTTCTTT. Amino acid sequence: CASSQEWGGTEAFF.

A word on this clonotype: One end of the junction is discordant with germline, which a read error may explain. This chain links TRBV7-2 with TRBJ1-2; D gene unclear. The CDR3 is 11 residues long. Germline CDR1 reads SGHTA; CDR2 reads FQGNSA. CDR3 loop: CASAVNDGYTF. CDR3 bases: TGTGCCAGCGCAGTTAACGATGGCTACACCTTC.

CDR3 DNA sequence: TGTGCCAGCAGCTTAAGACGGACTAGCGGATCCTACGAGCAGTACTTC. It translates to CASSLRRTSGSYEQYF. This sequence joins TRBV7-3 and TRBJ2-7; TRBD2 matches 10 bases. Per germline, CDR1 SGHTA and CDR2 FQGTGA. This CDR3 contains 16 residues. The ends lost 1 base at V and 1 base at J; junction bases unmatched: 4.

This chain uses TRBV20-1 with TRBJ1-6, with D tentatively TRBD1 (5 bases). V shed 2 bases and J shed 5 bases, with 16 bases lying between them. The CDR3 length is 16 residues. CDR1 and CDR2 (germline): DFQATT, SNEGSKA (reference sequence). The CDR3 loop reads CSARSLGEDNNSPLHF. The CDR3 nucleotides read TGCAGTGCTAGATCTTTGGGGGAGGATAATAATTCACCCCTCCACTTT.

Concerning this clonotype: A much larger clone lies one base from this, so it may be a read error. CDR3 DNA: TGCAGCGTTGTTTACAGAGATTACGAGCAGTTCTTC. As protein: CSVVYRDYEQFF. This rearrangement joins TRBV29-1 to TRBJ2-7; D not certain. The end of the DNA aligns better with TRBJ2-1, so the J call may be wrong. Germline values: CDR1 SQVTM, CDR2 ANQGSEA. The CDR3 length is 12 residues.

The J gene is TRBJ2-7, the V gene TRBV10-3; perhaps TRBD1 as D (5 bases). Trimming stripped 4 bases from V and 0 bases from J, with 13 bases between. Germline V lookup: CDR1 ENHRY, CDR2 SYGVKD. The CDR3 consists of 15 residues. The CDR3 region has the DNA TGTGCCATCAGTGCTAGGCCCAGGGACTCCTACGAGCAGTACTTC. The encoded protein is CAISARPRDSYEQYF.

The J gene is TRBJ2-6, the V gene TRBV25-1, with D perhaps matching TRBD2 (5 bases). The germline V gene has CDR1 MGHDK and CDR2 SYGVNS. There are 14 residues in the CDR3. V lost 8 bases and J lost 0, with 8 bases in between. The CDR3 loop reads CASPGDSGANVLTF. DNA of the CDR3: TGTGCCAGCCCCGGGGACTCTGGGGCCAACGTCCTGACTTTC.

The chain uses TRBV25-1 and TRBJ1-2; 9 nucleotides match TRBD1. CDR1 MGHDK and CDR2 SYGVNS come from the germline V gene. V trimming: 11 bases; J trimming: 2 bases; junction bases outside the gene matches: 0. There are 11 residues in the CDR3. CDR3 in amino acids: CAGTGNYGYTF. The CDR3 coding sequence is TGTGCCGGGACAGGGAACTATGGCTACACCTTC.

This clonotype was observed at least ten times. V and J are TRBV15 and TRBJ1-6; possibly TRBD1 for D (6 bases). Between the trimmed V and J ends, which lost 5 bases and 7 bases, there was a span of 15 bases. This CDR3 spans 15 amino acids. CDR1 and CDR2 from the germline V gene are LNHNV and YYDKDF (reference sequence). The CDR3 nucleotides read TGTGCCACCAGCGGTACCCGACAGGAAAATTCACCCCTCCACTTT. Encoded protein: CATSGTRQENSPLHF.

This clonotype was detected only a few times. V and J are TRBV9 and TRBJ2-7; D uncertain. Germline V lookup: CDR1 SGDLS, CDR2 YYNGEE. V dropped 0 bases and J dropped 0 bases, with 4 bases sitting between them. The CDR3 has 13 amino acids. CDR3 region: CASSVDNSYEQYF. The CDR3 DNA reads TGTGCCAGCAGCGTAGACAACTCCTACGAGCAGTACTTC.

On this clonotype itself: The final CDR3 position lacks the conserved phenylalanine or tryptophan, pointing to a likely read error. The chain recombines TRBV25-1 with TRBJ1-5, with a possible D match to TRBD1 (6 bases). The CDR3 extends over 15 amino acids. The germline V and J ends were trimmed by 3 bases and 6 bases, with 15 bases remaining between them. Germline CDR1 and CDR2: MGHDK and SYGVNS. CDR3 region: CASSDSKGDTQPQHL. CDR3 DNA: TGTGCCAGCAGTGATTCGAAGGGGGACACTCAGCCCCAGCATCTT.

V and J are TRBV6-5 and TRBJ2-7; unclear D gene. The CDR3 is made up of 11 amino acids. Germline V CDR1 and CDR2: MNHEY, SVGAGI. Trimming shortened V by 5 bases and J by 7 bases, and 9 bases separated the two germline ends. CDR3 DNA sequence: TGTGCCAGCAGTACCCCGGATGAGCAGTACTTC. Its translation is CASSTPDEQYF.

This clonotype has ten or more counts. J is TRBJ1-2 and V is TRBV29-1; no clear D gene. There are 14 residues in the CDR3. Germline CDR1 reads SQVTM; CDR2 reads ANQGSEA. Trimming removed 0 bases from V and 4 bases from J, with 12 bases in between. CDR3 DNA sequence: TGCAGCGTTGAAGATTCTCAGGTCCTCTATGGCTACACCTTC. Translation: CSVEDSQVLYGYTF.

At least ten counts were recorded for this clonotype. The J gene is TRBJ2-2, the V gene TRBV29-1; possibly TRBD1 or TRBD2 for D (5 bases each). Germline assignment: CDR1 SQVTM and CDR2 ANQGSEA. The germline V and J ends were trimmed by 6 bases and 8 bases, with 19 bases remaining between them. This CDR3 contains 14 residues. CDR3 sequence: CSVFFTAGTGELFF. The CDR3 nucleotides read TGCAGCGTCTTCTTCACCGCCGGGACGGGGGAGCTGTTTTTT.

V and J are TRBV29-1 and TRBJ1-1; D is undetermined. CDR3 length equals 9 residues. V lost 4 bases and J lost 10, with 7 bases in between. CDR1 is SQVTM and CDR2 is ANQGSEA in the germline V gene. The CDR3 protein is CSVVAGAFF. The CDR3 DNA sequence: TGCAGCGTTGTGGCAGGAGCTTTCTTT.

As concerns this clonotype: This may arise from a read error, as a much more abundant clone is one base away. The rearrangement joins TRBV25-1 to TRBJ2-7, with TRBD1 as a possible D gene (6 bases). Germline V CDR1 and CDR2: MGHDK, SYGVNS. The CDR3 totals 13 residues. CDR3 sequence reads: CAGRGGTPYEQYF. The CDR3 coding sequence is TGTGCCGGCAGGGGCGGCACTCCCTACGAGCAGTACTTC.

CDR3 sequence reads: CASVPGQGPYGYTF. The CDR3, as DNA: TGTGCCAGCGTCCCGGGACAGGGTCCGTATGGCTACACCTTC. The chain has TRBV6-5 and TRBJ1-2; TRBD1 matches 9 bases. The CDR3 totals 14 residues. CDR1 and CDR2 from the germline V gene are MNHEY and SVGAGI. J lost 5 bases, V lost 8 bases, and 9 bases had no gene match.

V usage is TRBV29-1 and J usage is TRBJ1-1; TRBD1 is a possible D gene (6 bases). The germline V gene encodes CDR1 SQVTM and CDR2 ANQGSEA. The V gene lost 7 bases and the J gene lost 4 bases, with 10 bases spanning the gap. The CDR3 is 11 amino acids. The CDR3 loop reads CSGGTTTEAFF. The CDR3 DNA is TGCAGCGGAGGGACAACCACTGAAGCTTTCTTT. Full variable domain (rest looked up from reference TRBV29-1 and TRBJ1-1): SAVISQKPSRDICQRGTSLTIQCQVDSQVTMMFWYRQQPGQSLTLIATANQGSEATYESGFVIDKFPISRPNLTFSTLTVSNMSPEDSSIYLCSGGTTTEAFFGQGTRLTVV.

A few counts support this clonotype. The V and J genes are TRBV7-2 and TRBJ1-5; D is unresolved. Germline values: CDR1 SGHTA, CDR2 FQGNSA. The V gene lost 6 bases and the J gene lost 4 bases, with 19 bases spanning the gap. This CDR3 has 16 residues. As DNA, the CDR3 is TGTGCCAGCAGTTCCCCCCTCGGCCCCCGTAATCAGCCCCAGCATTTT. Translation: CASSSPLGPRNQPQHF.

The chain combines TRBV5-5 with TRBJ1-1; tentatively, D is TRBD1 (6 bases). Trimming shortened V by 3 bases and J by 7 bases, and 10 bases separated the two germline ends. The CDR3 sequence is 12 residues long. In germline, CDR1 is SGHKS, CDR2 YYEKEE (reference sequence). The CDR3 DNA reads TGTGCCAGCAGCTCTGGACAGCATGAAGCTTTCTTT. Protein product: CASSSGQHEAFF. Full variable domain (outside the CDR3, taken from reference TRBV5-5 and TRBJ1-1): DAGVTQSPTHLIKTRGQQVTLRCSPISGHKSVSWYQQVLGQGPQFIFQYYEKEERGRGNFPDRFSARQFPNYSSELNVNALLLGDSALYLCASSSGQHEAFFGQGTRLTVV.

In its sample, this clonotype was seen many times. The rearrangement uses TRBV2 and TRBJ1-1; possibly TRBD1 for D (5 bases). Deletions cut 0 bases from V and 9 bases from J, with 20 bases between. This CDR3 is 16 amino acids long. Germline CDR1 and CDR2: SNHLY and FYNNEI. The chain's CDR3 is CASSEAPGGTAGKAFF. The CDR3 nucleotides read TGTGCCAGCAGTGAAGCCCCGGGGGGGACGGCGGGCAAAGCTTTCTTT.

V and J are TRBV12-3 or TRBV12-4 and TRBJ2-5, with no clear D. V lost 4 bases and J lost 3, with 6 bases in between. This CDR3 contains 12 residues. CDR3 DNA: TGTGCCAGCAGTTCTCCGAAAGAGACCCAGTACTTC. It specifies CASSSPKETQYF.

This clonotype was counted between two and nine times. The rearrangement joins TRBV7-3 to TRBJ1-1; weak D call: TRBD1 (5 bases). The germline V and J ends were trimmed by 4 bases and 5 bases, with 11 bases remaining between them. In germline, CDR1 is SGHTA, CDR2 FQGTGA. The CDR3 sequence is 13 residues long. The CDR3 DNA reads TGTGCCAGCAGCTCACAACGGGGGACTGAAGCTTTCTTT. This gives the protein CASSSQRGTEAFF.